The 18 T cell receptor beta chains in this list originate from one sample, sequenced in a study of response to subunit inactivated influenza vaccine. TCRdb re-called the RT-PCR reads with MiXCR, one entry per CDR3 protein. The sample lists 650,000 to 800,000 distinct CDR3 sequences; more than 11% were seen once. This specimen was PBMCs from blood, taken 14 to 15 days before vaccination. The receptors derive from a man aged 50-60 years who received an inactivated influenza vaccine.

This chain joins TRBV20-1 and TRBJ2-7; TRBD1 matches 12 bases. The CDR3 consists of 14 residues. From germline, CDR1 is DFQATT and CDR2 SNEGSKA (reference sequence). With 6 bases clipped from V and 6 bases from J, the junction kept 9 bases outside the gene matches. The CDR3 coding sequence is TGCAGTGCCAGGGGACAGGGGGCTATTGGCGAGCAGTACTTC. This translates into CSARGQGAIGEQYF.

This clonotype was seen more than once but under ten times. The chain has TRBV10-3 and TRBJ1-1; D not certain. Germline V gives CDR1 ENHRY, CDR2 SYGVKD. V dropped 5 bases and J dropped 4 bases, with 11 bases sitting between them. The CDR3 runs 13 residues. CDR3 bases: TGTGCCATCAGTCAAAACCGGGGCACTGAAGCTTTCTTT. This gives the protein CAISQNRGTEAFF.

The rearrangement joins TRBV6-1 to TRBJ2-7; perhaps D is TRBD1 or TRBD2 (5 bases each). The CDR3 spans 15 residues. Germline assignment: CDR1 MNHNS and CDR2 SASEGT. V lost 3 bases and J lost 6, with 18 bases in between. The CDR3 protein is CASSEIGTGNREQYF. The CDR3 bases are TGTGCCAGCAGTGAGATCGGGACGGGTAATCGCGAGCAGTACTTC.

This clonotype has at least ten counts. V and J are TRBV20-1 and TRBJ1-2; weak D call: TRBD1 (5 bases). Trimming removed 3 bases from V and 1 base from J, with 9 bases in between. This CDR3 spans 13 amino acids. Germline CDR1 is DFQATT and CDR2 is SNEGSKA (reference sequence). The CDR3 sequence is CSASPGHNYGYTF. In nucleotides, the CDR3 is TGCAGTGCTAGTCCCGGACATAACTATGGCTACACCTTC.

The chain combines TRBV28 with TRBJ2-1, with D maybe TRBD2 (5 bases). Looked up from germline, CDR1 is MDHEN and CDR2 is SYDVKM. The V gene lost 5 bases and the J gene lost 13 bases, with 12 bases spanning the gap. The CDR3 is made up of 11 amino acids. The CDR3 sequence: CASSKGLQQFF. In nucleotides, the CDR3 is TGTGCCAGCAGTAAAGGACTGCAACAGTTCTTC.

This clonotype was counted between two and nine times. V is TRBV3-1 and J is TRBJ2-7, with TRBD2 as a possible D gene (5 bases). The germline V and J ends were trimmed by 0 bases and 3 bases, with 9 bases remaining between them. Germline CDR1 reads LGHDT; CDR2 reads YNNKEL (reference sequence). The CDR3 has 14 amino acids. In nucleotides, the CDR3 is TGTGCCAGCAGCCAAGAGCGGGTTTTCTACGAGCAGTACTTC. Translating gives CASSQERVFYEQYF.

The chain carries TRBV20-1 and TRBJ2-6, with D perhaps TRBD1 (6 bases). The V gene's germline CDR1 is DFQATT and CDR2 SNEGSKA (reference sequence). The CDR3 is made up of 15 amino acids. The V gene lost 3 bases and the J gene lost 2 bases, with 11 bases spanning the gap. This chain's CDR3 is CSASQGTPGANVLTF. CDR3 nucleotide sequence: TGCAGTGCTAGCCAGGGGACCCCTGGGGCCAACGTCCTGACTTTC.

This sequence joins TRBV7-3 and TRBJ2-1, with 9 positions matching TRBD2. Germline CDR1 is SGHTA and CDR2 is FQGTGA. The trim removed 1 base at V and 4 bases at J, leaving 2 bases unmatched. This CDR3 is 15 amino acids long. The CDR3 region is CASSLRTSAYNEQFF. CDR3 sequence (DNA): TGTGCCAGCAGCTTAAGGACTAGCGCATACAATGAGCAGTTCTTC.

This clonotype has at least ten counts. The gene calls are TRBV4-2 and TRBJ1-3, with 8 bases matching TRBD1. J gave up 2 bases and V 0 bases, and 3 bases lay outside the gene matches. This CDR3 has 16 residues. Per germline, CDR1 LGHNA and CDR2 YNFKEQ. DNA of the CDR3: TGTGCCAGCAGCCAAGAAAACAGGGGGGCTGGAAACACCATATATTTT. This translates into CASSQENRGAGNTIYF.

This clonotype was counted only a few times. The CDR3 protein is CASSYVGRGDEQFF. The CDR3 nucleotides read TGTGCCAGCAGTTACGTCGGGAGGGGGGATGAGCAGTTCTTC. V usage is TRBV6-2 or TRBV6-3 and J usage is TRBJ2-1; the match to TRBD2 covers 8 bases. Germline V gene sequence: CDR1 MNHEY, CDR2 SVGEGT. The CDR3 has 14 amino acids. The V gene end was trimmed by 2 bases and the J gene end by 8 bases; junction bases not matched to a gene: 5.

The chain couples TRBV7-6 to TRBJ2-5; D is perhaps TRBD1 or TRBD2 (5 bases each). V shed 0 bases and J shed 1 base, with 9 bases lying between them. Germline loops: CDR1 SGHVS, CDR2 FNYEAQ. The CDR3 has 15 amino acids. CDR3 protein: CASSLALGGQETQYF. CDR3 nucleotide sequence: TGTGCCAGCAGCTTAGCGCTTGGGGGCCAAGAGACCCAGTACTTC.

This chain joins TRBV9 and TRBJ2-7; TRBD2 aligns across 9 bases. The CDR3 length is 15 residues. From germline, CDR1 is SGDLS and CDR2 YYNGEE. Trimming removed 0 bases from V and 4 bases from J; junction bases left unmatched: 5. Here the CDR3 reads CASSVDVAGVYEQYF. CDR3 sequence (DNA): TGTGCCAGCAGCGTAGATGTAGCGGGAGTGTACGAGCAGTACTTC.

This clonotype was counted a few times. The V gene is TRBV6-2 or TRBV6-3, the J gene TRBJ2-3; maybe TRBD2 (5 bases). Germline loops: CDR1 MNHEY, CDR2 SVGEGT. The CDR3 loop spans 14 amino acids. With 11 bases removed from V and 3 bases from J, the gap between germline ends came to 18 bases. The CDR3 coding sequence is TGTGCCGGATCGTTAGCGACGAGTACAGATACGCAGTATTTT. It translates to CAGSLATSTDTQYF.

This chain links TRBV11-2 with TRBJ2-7; D unresolved. The CDR3 contains 12 residues. V was trimmed by 5 bases and J by 3 bases, leaving 8 bases between them. Germline lookup yields CDR1 SGHAT and CDR2 FQNNGV. For the CDR3, the DNA is TGTGCCAGCAGCATGATGAACTACGAGCAGTACTTC. Amino acids: CASSMMNYEQYF.

This chain joins TRBV10-3 and TRBJ2-1; TRBD2 might be the D (5 bases). The CDR3 contains 11 residues. Trimming pared 5 bases from V and 9 bases from J, leaving 8 bases between. Germline V gene lookup returns CDR1 ENHRY and CDR2 SYGVKD. CDR3 nucleotide sequence: TGTGCCATCAGTATGGGGAGTGAGCAGTTCTTC. The encoded protein is CAISMGSEQFF.

This clonotype occurred many times. The rearrangement uses TRBV4-1 and TRBJ2-1; 8 bases agree with TRBD2. V shed 1 base, J shed 3 bases, and the junction held 11 bases outside the gene matches. Germline CDR1 and CDR2: MGHRA and YSYEKL. The CDR3 has 18 amino acids. The CDR3 sequence is CASSQGHQRGKNYNEQFF. The CDR3, as DNA: TGCGCCAGCAGCCAAGGGCATCAGCGGGGGAAAAACTACAATGAGCAGTTCTTC.

CDR3 in amino acids: CASSGWDASTFTDTQYF. The CDR3 DNA is TGTGCCAGCAGCGGATGGGATGCCTCGACATTCACAGATACGCAGTATTTT. The chain joins TRBV2 to TRBJ2-3; D gene ambiguous. From germline, CDR1 is SNHLY and CDR2 FYNNEI. CDR3 length: 17 residues. The ends were cut back, 6 bases at V and 2 bases at J, with 21 bases in the middle.

This clonotype has just a few counts. The CDR3 sequence: CASKKRGGGYTF. In nucleotides, the CDR3 is TGTGCCAGCAAGAAAAGGGGTGGTGGCTACACCTTC. The J gene is TRBJ1-2, the V gene TRBV6-5; weak D call: TRBD1 (5 bases). Germline V gene sequence: CDR1 MNHEY, CDR2 SVGAGI. This CDR3 is built from 12 residues. V lost 7 bases and J lost 7, with 13 bases in between.